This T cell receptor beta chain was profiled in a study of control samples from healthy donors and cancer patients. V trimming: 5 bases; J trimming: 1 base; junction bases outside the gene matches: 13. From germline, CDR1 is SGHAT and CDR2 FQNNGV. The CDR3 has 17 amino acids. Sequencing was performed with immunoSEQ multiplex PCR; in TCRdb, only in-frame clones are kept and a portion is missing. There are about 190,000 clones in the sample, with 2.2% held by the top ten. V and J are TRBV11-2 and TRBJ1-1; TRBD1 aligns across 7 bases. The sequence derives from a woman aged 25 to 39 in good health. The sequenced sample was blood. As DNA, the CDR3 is TGTGCCAGCAGCATATACCCGTTGGGACAGAGGAACACTGAAGCTTTCTTT. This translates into CASSIYPLGQRNTEAFF.